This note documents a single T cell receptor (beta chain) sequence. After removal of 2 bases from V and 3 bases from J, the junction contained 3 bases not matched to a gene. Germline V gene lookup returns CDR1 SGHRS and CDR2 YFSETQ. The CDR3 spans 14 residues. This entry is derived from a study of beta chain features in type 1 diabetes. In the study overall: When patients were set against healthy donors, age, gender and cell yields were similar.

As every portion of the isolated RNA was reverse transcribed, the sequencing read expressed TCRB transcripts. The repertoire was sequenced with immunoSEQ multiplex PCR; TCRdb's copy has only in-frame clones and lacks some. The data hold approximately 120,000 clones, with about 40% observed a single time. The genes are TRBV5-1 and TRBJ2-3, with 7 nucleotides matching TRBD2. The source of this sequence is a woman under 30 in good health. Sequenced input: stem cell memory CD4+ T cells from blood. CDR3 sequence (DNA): TGCGCCAGCAGCTTTAGCGGGTTTACAGATACGCAGTATTTT. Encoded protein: CASSFSGFTDTQYF.